This TCR beta chain originates from a study of blood T cell repertoires in COVID-19. Sequencing was performed with immunoSEQ multiplex PCR; in TCRdb, only in-frame clones are kept and a portion is missing. The data hold some 150,000 clones, with 75% to 80% observed a single time. This clone was counted between two and nine times. Germline assignment: CDR1 MNHEY and CDR2 SMNVEV (reference sequence). V was shortened by 0 bases and J by 0 bases, with 6 bases between the two germline ends. The CDR3 consists of 16 residues. The sample comprised PBMCs or T cells enriched from blood (not recorded which). The chain carries TRBV27 and TRBJ1-6; D gene ambiguous. This TCR was sampled from a woman aged 45-65 years who had recovered from COVID-19. The CDR3 loop reads CASSLSLSSYNSPLHF. In DNA form, the CDR3 reads TGTGCCAGCAGTTTATCGCTGAGCTCCTATAATTCACCCCTCCACTTT.